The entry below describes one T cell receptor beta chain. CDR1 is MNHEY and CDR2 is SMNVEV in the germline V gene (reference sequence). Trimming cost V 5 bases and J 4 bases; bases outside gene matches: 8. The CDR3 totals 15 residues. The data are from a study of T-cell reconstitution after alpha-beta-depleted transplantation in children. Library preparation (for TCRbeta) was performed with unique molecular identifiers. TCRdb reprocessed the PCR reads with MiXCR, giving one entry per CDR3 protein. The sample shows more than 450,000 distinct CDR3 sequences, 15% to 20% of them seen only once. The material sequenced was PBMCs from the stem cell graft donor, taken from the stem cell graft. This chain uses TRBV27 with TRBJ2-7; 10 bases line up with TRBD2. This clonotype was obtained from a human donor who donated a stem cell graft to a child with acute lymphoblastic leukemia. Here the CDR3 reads CASSGPGLALYEQYF. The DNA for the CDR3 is TGTGCCAGCAGTGGTCCGGGACTAGCGCTGTACGAGCAGTACTTC.